The 14 T cell receptor beta chains below come from one sample, sequenced in a study of CD8+ T cells in alopecia areata. Investigators isolated RNA and reverse transcribed it into cDNA to act as the sequencing template. The data were produced by immunoSEQ multiplex PCR, yet TCRdb's version contains in-frame clones alone and is incomplete. The data show approximately 99,000 clones, under 60% seen once. The specimen was NKG2D-low CD8+ T cells sorted from blood. These receptors all stem from a human donor with alopecia areata.

The chain uses TRBV19 and TRBJ2-1; D not certain. The V gene's germline CDR1 is LNHDA and CDR2 SQIVND (reference sequence). This CDR3 region has 14 residues. Trimming took 2 bases from V and 6 from J, leaving 11 bases between them. The CDR3 region is CASSISRLINEQFF. Written as DNA, the CDR3 is TGTGCCAGTAGTATAAGCAGGCTAATCAATGAGCAGTTCTTC.

A remark on this clone: The junction does not match germline at one end; this may be a read error. This sequence joins TRBV11-3 and TRBJ1-1; D remains unclear. CDR1 and CDR2 (germline): SGHNT, YENEEA. CDR3 length: 13 residues. CDR3 coding DNA: TGTGCCAGCAGCTTAGAGGGGAACTCTGAAGCTTTCTTT. Its translation: CASSLEGNSEAFF.

The chain combines TRBV2 with TRBJ2-3; 11 bases map to TRBD1. J gave up 0 bases and V 5 bases, and 10 bases lay outside the gene matches. CDR1 is SNHLY, CDR2 FYNNEI, per germline. The CDR3 runs 18 residues. The CDR3 protein is CASSTGTGGRYSTDTQYF. The CDR3 region has the DNA TGTGCCAGCAGTACCGGGACAGGGGGGCGGTATAGCACAGATACGCAGTATTTT.

This clone was picked up a small number of times. The J gene is TRBJ2-1, the V gene TRBV27; 9 positions match TRBD2. The CDR3 covers 14 residues. From germline, CDR1 is MNHEY and CDR2 SMNVEV (reference sequence). Losses at the gene ends were 6 bases for V and 9 bases for J; bases not matched to a gene: 9. The CDR3 region is CASSKISGSFEQFF. The DNA for the CDR3 is TGTGCCAGCAGCAAGATTAGCGGGAGTTTTGAGCAGTTCTTC.

This rearrangement joins TRBV13 to TRBJ1-4; D is possibly TRBD1 (5 bases). V was pared by 5 bases and J by 5 bases, with 9 bases between. Germline CDR1 PRHDT, CDR2 FYEKMQ (reference sequence). CDR3 size: 13 residues. The CDR3 DNA sequence: TGTGCCAGCAGCCAGGGAATAAATGAAAAACTGTTTTTT. Its protein product is CASSQGINEKLFF.

There are a few counts of this clone. This chain joins TRBV29-1 and TRBJ1-2; D perhaps matches TRBD1 (5 bases). The CDR3 has 12 residues. The ends were cut back, 3 bases at V and 1 base at J, with 6 bases in the middle. Germline CDR1 reads SQVTM; CDR2 reads ANQGSEA. The CDR3 spells CSVEGHNYGYTF. In DNA form, the CDR3 reads TGCAGCGTTGAGGGGCATAACTATGGCTACACCTTC.

This chain uses TRBV5-6 with TRBJ2-1; D may correspond to TRBD1 or TRBD2 (5 bases each). V lost 3 bases and J lost 8, with 15 bases in between. The V gene's germline CDR1 is SGHDT and CDR2 YYEEEE. The CDR3 runs 14 residues. The CDR3 region is CASSYGTSAHEQFF. CDR3 nucleotides: TGTGCCAGCAGCTACGGGACCTCGGCCCATGAGCAGTTCTTC.

The CDR3 sequence is CASSETGGLVSGANVLTF. The CDR3 region has the DNA TGTGCCAGTAGTGAAACAGGGGGTTTGGTCTCTGGGGCCAACGTCCTGACTTTC. This chain connects TRBV19 to TRBJ2-6; TRBD1 aligns across 8 bases. CDR1 LNHDA and CDR2 SQIVND come from the germline V gene (reference sequence). The CDR3 has 18 residues. V lost 5 bases and J lost 0; bases outside the gene matches: 9.

This chain links TRBV5-1 with TRBJ2-1; D gene uncertain. V lost 2 bases to trimming and J lost 9 bases, with 9 bases between them. CDR1 and CDR2 (germline): SGHRS, YFSETQ. This CDR3 region has 12 residues. CDR3 sequence (DNA): TGCGCCAGCAGCTTCAGCGCCGGTGAGCAGTTCTTC. The encoded protein is CASSFSAGEQFF. The complete variable domain, with remaining parts taken from reference TRBV5-1 and TRBJ2-1, reads KAGVTQTPRYLIKTRGQQVTLSCSPISGHRSVSWYQQTPGQGLQFLFEYFSETQRNKGNFPGRFSGRQFSNSRSEMNVSTLELGDSALYLCASSFSAGEQFFGPGTRLTVL.

This clone was seen more than once but under ten times. The chain has TRBV2 and TRBJ2-6; D is uncertain. Germline V gene data show CDR1 as SNHLY and CDR2 as FYNNEI. The CDR3 runs 14 residues. Between the trimmed V and J ends, which lost 9 bases and 2 bases, there was a span of 11 bases. The DNA for the CDR3 is TGTGCCAGTTCTGAAGGACCTGGGGCCAACGTCCTGACTTTC. Its protein is CASSEGPGANVLTF.

A few counts support this clone. The CDR3 DNA sequence: TGTGCCACCACAGGGGAATACGAGCAGTACTTC. This sequence encodes CATTGEYEQYF. The chain employs TRBV28 and TRBJ2-7; 7 bases align to TRBD1. The CDR3 has 11 residues. V lost 10 bases and J lost 4; bases outside the gene matches: 4. Per the germline V gene, CDR1 is MDHEN and CDR2 is SYDVKM.

A word on this clone: Other DNA variants within this sample encode the same CDR3. The chain has TRBV5-1 and TRBJ1-1, with unresolved D. Germline values: CDR1 SGHRS, CDR2 YFSETQ. V was trimmed by 0 bases and J by 6 bases, leaving 9 bases between them. The CDR3 is 13 amino acids. Here the CDR3 reads CASSLGGLAEAFF. The CDR3 nucleotides are TGCGCCAGCAGCTTGGGCGGTTTGGCTGAAGCTTTCTTT.

This clone showed up just a few times. The chain is built from TRBV2 and TRBJ2-1, with a tentative D call TRBD2 (5 bases). The CDR3 is made up of 16 amino acids. The germline V and J ends were trimmed by 8 bases and 6 bases, with 23 bases remaining between them. The V gene's germline CDR1 is SNHLY and CDR2 FYNNEI. CDR3 amino acids: CASWRGPEWASNEQFF. CDR3 in DNA: TGTGCCAGCTGGAGAGGGCCAGAGTGGGCCTCCAATGAGCAGTTCTTC. The complete variable domain, with remaining parts taken from reference TRBV2 and TRBJ2-1, reads EPEVTQTPSHQVTQMGQEVILRCVPISNHLYFYWYRQILGQKVEFLVSFYNNEISEKSEIFDDQFSVERPDGSNFTLKIRSTKLEDSAMYFCASWRGPEWASNEQFFGPGTRLTVL.

The rearrangement uses TRBV29-1 and TRBJ1-1, with TRBD1 as a possible D gene (6 bases). The CDR3 covers 12 residues. The ends were cut back, 6 bases at V and 6 bases at J, with 14 bases in the middle. From germline, CDR1 is SQVTM and CDR2 ANQGSEA. The CDR3, as DNA: TGCAGCGTCGCAAGGGGGGACCCTGAAGCTTTCTTT. This translates into CSVARGDPEAFF.